In this sample, the clone carrying this T cell receptor beta chain turned up a few times. Its antigen is unidentified. TCRdb keeps only in-frame clones here, not all; method: immunoSEQ multiplex PCR. Of 33,000 or so clones in the sample, almost 80% were seen once. Germline V CDR1 and CDR2: SGHAT, FQNNGV. This CDR3 is 13 amino acids long. The V gene lost 5 bases and the J gene lost 3 bases, with 10 bases spanning the gap. As to time point: week 35, safety follow-up. Doses comprised 300 ug of mutant IDH1 20-mer peptide each, plus topical imiquimod. The data are from a study of a mutant IDH1 vaccine in newly diagnosed glioma. Whole-study context: Among treated patients, roughly 60% were male and about 40% female, and mean age was 40.4 years. Beforehand, treatment had been radiotherapy, temozolomide, or both; the majority received both.

The material sequenced was PBMCs, taken from a glioma patient whose treatment included an IDH1 peptide vaccine. The chain links TRBV11-2 to TRBJ1-1; no reliable D call. The source is a woman aged 25 to 45 with glioma. Some clones in this sample may be carry-over from other donors' samples. CDR3 protein: CASSPFGDTEAFF. CDR3 sequence (DNA): TGTGCCAGCAGCCCCTTCGGTGACACTGAAGCTTTCTTT.